This T cell receptor beta chain is from a study of PD-1 blockade in classical Hodgkin lymphoma. Study findings and constraints: Patients who initiated nivolumab within 1 year of ASCT were excluded. Newly diagnosed patients were said to have less baseline TCR diversity than healthy donors did. Lower baseline TCR diversity marked trial partial responders and progressors. Factors driving the repertoire differences, possibly disease activity or prior therapy, remain undefined.

The repertoire was sequenced with immunoSEQ multiplex PCR; TCRdb's copy has only in-frame clones and lacks some. The table shows around 31,000 clones, with roughly 87% occurring only once. Each of the patients experienced relapse following autologous stem cell transplantation, and their brentuximab vedotin exposure differed. Thawed PBMCs yielded CD4+ T cells through magnetic negative selection. Of note for this clone: Its antigen is currently unknown.

J gave up 6 bases and V 5 bases, and 8 bases lay outside the gene matches. The CDR3 is 15 amino acids. Germline V gene sequence: CDR1 MNHEY, CDR2 SVGAGI. The sample consisted of CD4+ T cells from blood, taken at baseline. This TCR derives from a human donor with classical Hodgkin lymphoma. The chain carries TRBV6-5 and TRBJ2-2; 8 bases are shared with TRBD1. This CDR3 reads CASSKDRVRSGELFF. DNA of the CDR3: TGTGCCAGCAGTAAGGACAGGGTTCGGTCCGGGGAGCTGTTTTTT.